This T cell receptor beta chain derives from a study of Graves' ophthalmopathy and Graves' hyperthyroidism (dated 2018 in TCRdb). Study-level background: Peripheral blood was collected at initial diagnosis, before any treatment. In total, over 130 blood samples were TCR-sequenced: fewer than 50 ophthalmopathy, some 75 hyperthyroidism and about 17 hyperthyroidism-to-ophthalmopathy patients. An independent validation cohort comprised around 19 hyperthyroidism patients and some 16 patients who later progressed from hyperthyroidism to ophthalmopathy. To explore V-J signatures distinguishing ophthalmopathy from hyperthyroidism, a discovery set of roughly 98 patients (43 ophthalmopathy, 57 stable hyperthyroidism) was enrolled. To tell Graves' ophthalmopathy apart from Graves' hyperthyroidism, and to predict which patients would progress to ophthalmopathy, the study relied on TCR beta repertoire signatures. T-cell repertoires of thyroid tissue and blood were compared in 5 or 6 hyperthyroidism patients. Following sampling, methimazole starting at 30 mg daily was administered to hyperthyroidism patients, and high-dose intravenous methylprednisolone was administered to ophthalmopathy patients.

For repertoire sequencing, TCR beta CDR3 regions were amplified from RNA transcripts. The first round was an RT-PCR using HTBI primers with the Qiagen OneStep RT-PCR kit, and this first round was followed by a second-round multiplex PCR, then size selection and purification. The libraries underwent paired-end sequencing with 100 bp reads on an Illumina HiSeq2000. Per the original workflow: SOAPnuke was used to process the reads, throwing out any read that had adapters, had uncalled bases, had a mean Phred below 15, or lacked an exact constant-primer or identifier match. COPE v1.2.5 was used to merge the high-quality paired reads. Each unique nucleotide sequence was defined as a clonotype, and clonotypes were aligned to IMGT TRB V, D and J references with MiTCR v1.1. The analysis was limited to V-J combinations with a frequency above 0.0001, which together covered 99% to 99.2% of repertoires. For each V-J combination, a TCR clonal expansion and chaos score was defined as the ratio of F50 clonal expansion to chaos observed in the TCRdist matrix. Welch's t-statistics and random forest were used to reduce the features to roughly 14 V-J combinations, which were then used as input to a naive Bayes classifier. The Morisita-Horn index was used to measure how similar the thyroid and blood repertoires were. TCRdb cleaned the public reads at Q25 with fastp, built clones with MiXCR and kept in-frame beta chains. Here each entry gathers all rows of one CDR3 protein and keeps the most common genes and DNA. TCRdb, not the authors, supplied the V and J calls. This sample lists over 650,000 distinct CDR3 sequences; over 40% were detected once. The top ten clonotypes cover over 2.5% of the sample.

The paper's findings and limits, for the study overall: In cross-validation, the 13-signature model distinguished ophthalmopathy from stable hyperthyroidism with around 90% sensitivity and over 81% specificity, while in the test set the corresponding values were about 80% and 75%. Among expanded thyroid clonotypes with frequency above 0.001, most also showed up in blood, which suggests that blood repertoires may reflect the thyroid immune response. In validation, the model predicted ophthalmopathy progression with about 64% sensitivity and approximately 72% specificity; some 13 predicted patients were CT-confirmed with GO in a median of approximately 6.2 months. Sample size was not predetermined statistically, and investigators were not blinded to group allocation.

Concerning this clonotype: It lacks a known antigen. It has no much larger one-base neighbor in the sample; base qualities were not kept.

CDR1 SGHRS and CDR2 YFSETQ were looked up in the germline V gene. V is pruned by 0 bases and J by 5 bases, leaving 12 bases of the junction without a gene match. The CDR3 has 17 amino acids, counting the end cysteine and phenylalanine. The retained sequence is limited to the CDR3, 51 bases, with the frame set at the first base. Ophthalmopathy patients had moderately to severely active disease, Clinical Activity Score of at least 3, NOSPECS grade of at least 4, and disease duration under 3 months. Patients were excluded if they had other autoimmune diseases, uncontrolled infections, pregnancy or lactation. Clinical symptoms, serum thyroxine, TRAb, thyroid ultrasound and orbital computed tomography were used for diagnosis. Ficoll-Paque density gradient centrifugation was used to isolate PBMCs from around 10 ml of fresh peripheral blood. Total RNA was extracted with Trizol reagent and quality-checked on an Agilent 2100 Bioanalyzer.

This TCR was recovered from an adult man with Graves' ophthalmopathy. The sequenced sample consisted of peripheral blood. This receptor chain uses TRBV5-1 and TRBJ2-5, and TRBD2 matches 8 of the central bases. CDR3 protein: CASSLAFAGGPGETQYF. DNA sequence: TGCGCCAGCAGCTTGGCCTTTGCGGGGGGCCCGGGTGAGACCCAGTACTTC.